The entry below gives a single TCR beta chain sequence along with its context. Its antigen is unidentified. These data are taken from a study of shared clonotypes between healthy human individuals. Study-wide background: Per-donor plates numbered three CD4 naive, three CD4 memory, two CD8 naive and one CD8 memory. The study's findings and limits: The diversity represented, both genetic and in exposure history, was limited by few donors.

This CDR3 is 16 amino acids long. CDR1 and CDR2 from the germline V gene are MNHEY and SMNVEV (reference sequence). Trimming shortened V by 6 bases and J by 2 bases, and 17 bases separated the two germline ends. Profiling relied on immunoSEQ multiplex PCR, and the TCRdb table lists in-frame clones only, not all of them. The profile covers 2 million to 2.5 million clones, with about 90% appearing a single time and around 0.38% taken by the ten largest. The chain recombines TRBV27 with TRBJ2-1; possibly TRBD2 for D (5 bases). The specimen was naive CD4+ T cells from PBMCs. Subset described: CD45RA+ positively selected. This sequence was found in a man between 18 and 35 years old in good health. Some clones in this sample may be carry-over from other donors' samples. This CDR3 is CASSHAASRAYNEQFF. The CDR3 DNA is TGTGCCAGCAGCCACGCCGCTTCGAGGGCCTACAATGAGCAGTTCTTC.